A selection of T cell receptor beta chains follows, all from one sample in a study of T cell clones after liver transplantation. TCRdb's table, derived via immunoSEQ multiplex PCR, lists solely in-frame clones and lacks some. This sample yields roughly 120,000 clones, of which roughly nine tenths are seen a single time; approximately 0.78% belongs to the top ten. The sample consisted of CD4+ T cells from blood, taken 12 months after liver transplant. Receptor source: a human patient who received a liver transplant. Some T cells may have come from the graft donor. Both conserved end residues are part of each CDR3. The D gene is left open where the match is weak. The size field is filled for only some rows; it gives once, few, many or a size class.

j_call: TRBJ2-7; cdr3_length: 14; v_call: TRBV11-3; clone_size: NA; d_call: NA; cdr3_nt: TGTGCCAGCAGCTTGACCGGGGTATTTGGCGAGCAGTACTTC; cdr3_aa: CASSLTGVFGEQYF
j_call: TRBJ1-2; cdr3_length: 10; v_call: TRBV30; clone_size: NA; d_call: NA; cdr3_nt: TGTGCCTGGAGTAACTATGGCTACACCTTC; cdr3_aa: CAWSNYGYTF
j_call: TRBJ1-4; cdr3_length: 13; v_call: TRBV10-3; clone_size: once; d_call: NA; cdr3_nt: TGTGCCATCCAGACAAGTGCTCGAGAAAAACTGTTTTTT; cdr3_aa: CAIQTSAREKLFF
j_call: TRBJ2-7; cdr3_length: 15; v_call: TRBV18; clone_size: NA; d_call: TRBD1; cdr3_nt: TGTGCCAGCTCACCACCGACAGGGTGGGCCTACGAGCAGTACTTC; cdr3_aa: CASSPPTGWAYEQYF
j_call: TRBJ1-5; cdr3_length: 13; v_call: TRBV28; clone_size: few; d_call: NA; cdr3_nt: TGTGCCAGCGGCCTTTATGAGCTTCAGCCCCAGCATTTT; cdr3_aa: CASGLYELQPQHF
j_call: TRBJ2-3; cdr3_length: 14; v_call: TRBV5-1; clone_size: NA; d_call: NA; cdr3_nt: TGCGCCAGCAGCTTGGGGACAGAGGGAGATACGCAGTATTTT; cdr3_aa: CASSLGTEGDTQYF
j_call: TRBJ1-1; cdr3_length: 12; v_call: TRBV6-6; clone_size: NA; d_call: NA; cdr3_nt: TGTGCCAGCAGTTCAGCGAACACTGAAGCTTTCTTT; cdr3_aa: CASSSANTEAFF
j_call: TRBJ1-5; cdr3_length: 15; v_call: TRBV12-2; clone_size: once; d_call: NA; cdr3_nt: TGTGCAAGTCGCTTTGGTGTGATGGGCAATCAGCCCCAGCATTTT; cdr3_aa: CASRFGVMGNQPQHF
j_call: TRBJ1-1; cdr3_length: 13; v_call: TRBV10-2; clone_size: NA; d_call: NA; cdr3_nt: TGCGCCAGCCGAATTGACGGGCGGGGTGAAGCTTTCTTT; cdr3_aa: CASRIDGRGEAFF
j_call: TRBJ2-1; cdr3_length: 12; v_call: TRBV28; clone_size: NA; d_call: TRBD1; cdr3_nt: TGTGCCAGCACCCCCGGGACAGGGATATTCCTCTTC; cdr3_aa: CASTPGTGIFLF
j_call: TRBJ2-7; cdr3_length: 13; v_call: TRBV15; clone_size: NA; d_call: NA; cdr3_nt: TGTGCCACCAGCAGAGCTCCCTCCTACGAGCAGTACTTC; cdr3_aa: CATSRAPSYEQYF
j_call: TRBJ2-7; cdr3_length: 15; v_call: TRBV5-6; clone_size: NA; d_call: TRBD2; cdr3_nt: TGTGCCAGCAGCTTGGGACTAGCGATGGGGTACGAGCAGTACTTC; cdr3_aa: CASSLGLAMGYEQYF
j_call: TRBJ2-5; cdr3_length: 16; v_call: TRBV5-4; clone_size: NA; d_call: TRBD2; cdr3_nt: TGTGCCAGCAGCTCCAGGACTAGCGGATTCCAAGAGACCCAGTACTTC; cdr3_aa: CASSSRTSGFQETQYF
j_call: TRBJ2-7; cdr3_length: 13; v_call: TRBV28; clone_size: NA; d_call: TRBD1; cdr3_nt: TGTGCCAAGCCCCGGGACAGAGCCTACGAGCAGTACTTC; cdr3_aa: CAKPRDRAYEQYF
j_call: TRBJ2-5; cdr3_length: 14; v_call: TRBV4-1; clone_size: NA; d_call: NA; cdr3_nt: TGCGCCAGCAGCCAAGCGGGGATGTCGAAGACCCAGTACTTC; cdr3_aa: CASSQAGMSKTQYF
j_call: TRBJ2-7; cdr3_length: 14; v_call: TRBV5-4; clone_size: NA; d_call: NA; cdr3_nt: TGTGCCAGCAGCTTGGACACCCCAGGCCACGAGCAGTACTTC; cdr3_aa: CASSLDTPGHEQYF
j_call: TRBJ2-2; cdr3_length: 16; v_call: TRBV7-9; clone_size: NA; d_call: TRBD2; cdr3_nt: TGTGCCAGCAGCCCTCAACTGGCGGGAGGAGACGGGGAGCTGTTTTTT; cdr3_aa: CASSPQLAGGDGELFF
j_call: TRBJ1-1; cdr3_length: 13; v_call: TRBV6-1; clone_size: NA; d_call: NA; cdr3_nt: TGTGCCAGCCGTCTGGGGGGTGGCACTGAAGCTTTCTTT; cdr3_aa: CASRLGGGTEAFF
j_call: TRBJ1-5; cdr3_length: 13; v_call: TRBV6-6; clone_size: NA; d_call: NA; cdr3_nt: TGTGCCAGCAGGGACCCTTTCAATCAGCCCCAGCATTTT; cdr3_aa: CASRDPFNQPQHF
j_call: TRBJ2-1; cdr3_length: 17; v_call: TRBV5-4; clone_size: NA; d_call: NA; cdr3_nt: TGTGCCAGCAGCCGCCGGCCATCGGGGTTGGAGTACAATGAGCAGTTCTTC; cdr3_aa: CASSRRPSGLEYNEQFF
j_call: TRBJ2-1; cdr3_length: 15; v_call: TRBV29-1; clone_size: few; d_call: TRBD1; cdr3_nt: TGCAGCGTTGAACAGACAGGGGGCGCCTACAATGAGCAGTTCTTC; cdr3_aa: CSVEQTGGAYNEQFF
j_call: TRBJ1-4; cdr3_length: 16; v_call: TRBV7-9; clone_size: NA; d_call: NA; cdr3_nt: TGTGCCAGCAGCTTGAGACAGGCCATTTCCGGTGAAAAACTGTTTTTT; cdr3_aa: CASSLRQAISGEKLFF
j_call: TRBJ2-5; cdr3_length: 15; v_call: TRBV25-1; clone_size: once; d_call: NA; cdr3_nt: TGTGCCAGCAGTGAATGGACACGGTACCAAGAGACCCAGTACTTC; cdr3_aa: CASSEWTRYQETQYF
j_call: TRBJ1-2; cdr3_length: 14; v_call: TRBV15; clone_size: NA; d_call: NA; cdr3_nt: TGTGCCACCAGCAGAGATGGGGGGACATATGGCTACACCTTC; cdr3_aa: CATSRDGGTYGYTF
j_call: TRBJ2-5; cdr3_length: 14; v_call: TRBV4-2; clone_size: NA; d_call: NA; cdr3_nt: TGTGCCAGCAGCCAACAAGGATACCAAGAGACCCAGTACTTC; cdr3_aa: CASSQQGYQETQYF
j_call: TRBJ2-7; cdr3_length: 14; v_call: TRBV7-6; clone_size: NA; d_call: TRBD2; cdr3_nt: TGTGCCAGCAGCCCGACTAGCGGAGACTACGAGCAGTACTTC; cdr3_aa: CASSPTSGDYEQYF
j_call: TRBJ2-3; cdr3_length: 15; v_call: TRBV30; clone_size: NA; d_call: TRBD2; cdr3_nt: TGTGCCTGGAGTGTACTAGCGGGAGTGGCAGATACGCAGTATTTT; cdr3_aa: CAWSVLAGVADTQYF
j_call: TRBJ2-1; cdr3_length: 14; v_call: TRBV25-1; clone_size: NA; d_call: TRBD2; cdr3_nt: TGTGCCAGCAGTCCGCGGGAGCAAGGCACTGAGCAGTTCTTC; cdr3_aa: CASSPREQGTEQFF
j_call: TRBJ2-7; cdr3_length: 15; v_call: TRBV6-1; clone_size: NA; d_call: NA; cdr3_nt: TGTGCCAGCCAGAGAGCCACAGGGGGGGTCTACGAGCAGTACTTC; cdr3_aa: CASQRATGGVYEQYF
j_call: TRBJ2-7; cdr3_length: 15; v_call: TRBV10-1; clone_size: NA; d_call: NA; cdr3_nt: TGCGCCAGCAGTGATGCTCAGCATTCCTTTGGCGAGCAGTACTTC; cdr3_aa: CASSDAQHSFGEQYF
j_call: TRBJ2-2; cdr3_length: 15; v_call: TRBV11-3; clone_size: NA; d_call: NA; cdr3_nt: TGTGCCAGCAGCTCAAGCGACCCGAACACCGGGGAGCTGTTTTTT; cdr3_aa: CASSSSDPNTGELFF
j_call: TRBJ1-2; cdr3_length: 15; v_call: TRBV5-1; clone_size: NA; d_call: TRBD1; cdr3_nt: TGCGCCAGCAGCTTGTCGGGGGACAGGGACGGCGGCTACACCTTC; cdr3_aa: CASSLSGDRDGGYTF
j_call: TRBJ2-7; cdr3_length: 17; v_call: TRBV11-2; clone_size: NA; d_call: TRBD2; cdr3_nt: TGTGCCAGCAGCCGTTCGGGGGGAGGCTTATCTATCTACGAGCAGTACTTC; cdr3_aa: CASSRSGGGLSIYEQYF
j_call: TRBJ2-2; cdr3_length: 14; v_call: TRBV5-1; clone_size: once; d_call: NA; cdr3_nt: TGCGCCAGCAGCTACGCAGGCAACACCGGGGAGCTGTTTTTT; cdr3_aa: CASSYAGNTGELFF
j_call: TRBJ1-1; cdr3_length: 14; v_call: TRBV5-6; clone_size: NA; d_call: NA; cdr3_nt: TGTGCCAGCAGCCGAATTCGGACAAACACTGAAGCTTTCTTT; cdr3_aa: CASSRIRTNTEAFF
j_call: TRBJ1-1; cdr3_length: 14; v_call: TRBV5-1; clone_size: NA; d_call: TRBD1; cdr3_nt: TGCGCCAGCAGCTTGGACAGGGGGAACACTGAAGCTTTCTTT; cdr3_aa: CASSLDRGNTEAFF
j_call: TRBJ2-3; cdr3_length: 16; v_call: TRBV2; clone_size: NA; d_call: TRBD2; cdr3_nt: TGTGCCAGCAGACCCAATAGCGGGAGGGCCAGCAATACGCAGTATTTT; cdr3_aa: CASRPNSGRASNTQYF
j_call: TRBJ2-5; cdr3_length: 14; v_call: TRBV6-5; clone_size: NA; d_call: NA; cdr3_nt: TGTGCCAGCTCCGAACTAGGGGGGACAGAGACCCAGTACTTC; cdr3_aa: CASSELGGTETQYF
j_call: TRBJ2-4; cdr3_length: 11; v_call: TRBV10-3; clone_size: few; d_call: TRBD1; cdr3_nt: TGTGCCACCCAGGGGGCTGACATTCAGTACTTC; cdr3_aa: CATQGADIQYF